A selection of T cell receptor beta chains follows, all from one sample in a study of tumor-infiltrating lymphocytes in oesophageal squamous cell carcinoma. TCRdb processed the PCR reads anew with MiXCR; each CDR3 protein has one entry. The profile shows approximately 7,800 distinct CDR3 sequences, 15% to 17% of them singletons. Sequences were obtained from blood. The receptors were sampled from a male donor with esophageal squamous cell carcinoma. CDR3s include the opening cysteine and the closing phenylalanine or tryptophan. D genes are given only for firm matches. Where a row states a size, it is once, few, many or the class of an expanded clone; other rows omit it.

TRBV11-2	TRBJ2-7	-	-	CASSLLNSPLHF	TGTGCCAGCAGCTTACTAAATTCACCCCTCCACTTC
TRBV5-1	TRBJ2-5	-	-	CASSLAGAWETQYF	TGCGCCAGCAGCTTGGCCGGGGCATGGGAGACCCAGTACTTC
TRBV18	TRBJ2-1	-	-	CASSDTTSLSAFF	TGTGCCAGCTCAGACACAACTAGCCTTTCGGCGTTCTTC
TRBV24-1	TRBJ2-7	-	few	CATSDFGRPYEQYF	TGTGCCACCAGTGATTTTGGGCGCCCCTACGAGCAGTACTTC
TRBV24-1	TRBJ2-1	-	many	CATSEGGSSYNEQFF	TGTGCCACCAGTGAGGGGGGAAGCTCCTACAATGAGCAGTTCTTC
TRBV27	TRBJ2-1	-	few	CASKALAGSYEQFF	TGTGCCAGCAAAGCCCTGGCAGGATCCTACGAGCAGTTCTTC
TRBV5-1	TRBJ2-5	-	-	CASSLEFNSPLHF	TGCGCCAGCAGCTTGGAGTTTAATTCACCCCTCCACTTC
TRBV12-3/TRBV12-4	TRBJ2-1	-	medium-sized	CASSRWTTRPIF	TGTGCCAGCAGCCGCTGGACCACGCGCCCAATCTTC
TRBV10-3	TRBJ1-5	-	many	CAISDEAQNQPQHF	TGTGCCATCAGTGATGAGGCACAGAATCAGCCCCAGCATTTT
TRBV7-8	TRBJ2-2	-	medium-sized	CASRLDTSNTGELFF	TGTGCCAGCAGATTAGACACTTCGAACACCGGGGAGCTGTTTTTT
TRBV19	TRBJ2-5	TRBD1	-	CASSLGTDLSPLHF	TGTGCCAGTAGTCTCGGGACAGATCTTTCACCCCTCCACTTC
TRBV2	TRBJ2-5	-	many	CASSEWVSEETQYF	TGTGCCAGCAGTGAATGGGTTAGCGAGGAGACCCAGTACTTC
TRBV5-6	TRBJ1-2	-	few	CASSFFERGGGHGYTF	TGTGCCAGCAGCTTCTTTGAGCGGGGGGGGGGCCATGGCTACACCTTC
TRBV6-1	TRBJ2-2	-	medium-sized	CASSEPVWGIGELFF	TGTGCCAGCAGTGAACCCGTTTGGGGGATCGGGGAGCTGTTTTTT
TRBV7-2	TRBJ1-2	TRBD1	medium-sized	CASSLESGQGDGYTF	TGTGCCAGCAGCTTAGAATCGGGACAGGGAGATGGCTACACCTTC
TRBV28	TRBJ2-1	-	medium-sized	CASSFKPTSTAPRPIYNEQFF	TGTGCCAGCAGTTTTAAGCCCACTTCAACTGCCCCGAGGCCGATTTACAATGAGCAGTTCTTC
TRBV6-1	TRBJ1-4	TRBD1	many	CASSGTGTGASNEKLFF	TGTGCCAGCAGCGGTACTGGGACAGGGGCGAGTAATGAAAAACTGTTTTTT
TRBV10-3	TRBJ2-7	TRBD1	many	CAISDIGTGASYEQYF	TGTGCCATCAGCGACATCGGGACAGGGGCTTCCTACGAGCAGTACTTC
TRBV12-3/TRBV12-4	TRBJ1-2	-	hyperexpanded	CASSLAAVNYGYTF	TGTGCCAGCAGTTTAGCCGCCGTGAACTATGGCTACACCTTC
TRBV11-2	TRBJ1-2	TRBD1	few	CASSSTDRGVYGYTF	TGTGCCAGCAGCTCAACGGACAGGGGTGTCTATGGCTACACCTTC
TRBV5-5	TRBJ2-2	-	many	CASTTLLNTGELFF	TGTGCCAGCACCACCCTTCTGAACACCGGGGAGCTGTTTTTT
TRBV6-1	TRBJ2-1	-	medium-sized	CASSPQGSYNEQFF	TGTGCCAGCAGCCCCCAGGGCTCCTACAATGAGCAGTTCTTC
TRBV12-3/TRBV12-4	TRBJ2-6	-	medium-sized	CASSLRGILSGANVLTF	TGTGCCAGCAGTTTACGCGGAATACTCTCTGGGGCCAACGTCCTGACTTTC
TRBV12-3/TRBV12-4	TRBJ2-7	-	many	CASSPGGDEQYF	TGTGCCAGCAGCCCGGGGGGCGACGAGCAGTACTTC
TRBV12-3/TRBV12-4	TRBJ2-1	TRBD2	medium-sized	CASSKRTSGFLYNEQFF	TGTGCCAGCAGCAAGCGGACTAGCGGGTTCCTCTACAATGAGCAGTTCTTC
TRBV6-1	TRBJ1-5	TRBD1	many	CASRRQGGSQPQHF	TGTGCCAGCAGACGACAGGGGGGAAGTCAGCCCCAGCATTTT
TRBV2	TRBJ2-3	-	many	CASNRVRDTQYF	TGTGCCAGCAATAGGGTGAGAGATACGCAGTATTTT
TRBV9	TRBJ1-1	-	-	CASSVDGATEAFF	TGTGCCAGCAGCGTAGACGGAGCCACTGAAGCTTTCTTT
TRBV7-2	TRBJ2-7	TRBD1	medium-sized	CASSLAGQVTQYF	TGTGCCAGCAGCTTAGCGGGACAGGTGACGCAGTACTTC
TRBV7-2	TRBJ1-5	-	medium-sized	CASSRYGGTIYQPQHF	TGTGCCAGCAGCCGATACGGCGGGACCATCTATCAGCCCCAGCATTTT
TRBV25-1	TRBJ2-1	TRBD2	many	CASSELSLAGGEQFF	TGTGCCAGCAGTGAATTGAGTTTAGCGGGGGGAGAGCAGTTCTTC
TRBV6-1	TRBJ1-1	-	many	CASSSPPTDSEAFF	TGTGCCAGCAGTTCCCCTCCGACAGACAGTGAAGCTTTCTTT